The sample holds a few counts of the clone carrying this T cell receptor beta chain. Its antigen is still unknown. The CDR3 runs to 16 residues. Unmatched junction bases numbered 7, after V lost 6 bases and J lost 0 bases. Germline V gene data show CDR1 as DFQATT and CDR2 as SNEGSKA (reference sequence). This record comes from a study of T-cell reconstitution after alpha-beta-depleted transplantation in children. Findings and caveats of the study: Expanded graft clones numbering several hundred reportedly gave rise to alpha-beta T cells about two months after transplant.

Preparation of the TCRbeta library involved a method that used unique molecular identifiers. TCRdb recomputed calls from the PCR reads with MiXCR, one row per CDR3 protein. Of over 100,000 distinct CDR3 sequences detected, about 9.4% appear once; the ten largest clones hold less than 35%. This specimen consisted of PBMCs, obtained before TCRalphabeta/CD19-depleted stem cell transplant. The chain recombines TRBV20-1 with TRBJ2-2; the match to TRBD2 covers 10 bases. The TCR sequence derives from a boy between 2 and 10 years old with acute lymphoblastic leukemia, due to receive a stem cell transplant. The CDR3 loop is CSATLAGVPNTGELFF. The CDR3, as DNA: TGCAGTGCGACCCTAGCGGGAGTCCCGAACACCGGGGAGCTGTTTTTT.